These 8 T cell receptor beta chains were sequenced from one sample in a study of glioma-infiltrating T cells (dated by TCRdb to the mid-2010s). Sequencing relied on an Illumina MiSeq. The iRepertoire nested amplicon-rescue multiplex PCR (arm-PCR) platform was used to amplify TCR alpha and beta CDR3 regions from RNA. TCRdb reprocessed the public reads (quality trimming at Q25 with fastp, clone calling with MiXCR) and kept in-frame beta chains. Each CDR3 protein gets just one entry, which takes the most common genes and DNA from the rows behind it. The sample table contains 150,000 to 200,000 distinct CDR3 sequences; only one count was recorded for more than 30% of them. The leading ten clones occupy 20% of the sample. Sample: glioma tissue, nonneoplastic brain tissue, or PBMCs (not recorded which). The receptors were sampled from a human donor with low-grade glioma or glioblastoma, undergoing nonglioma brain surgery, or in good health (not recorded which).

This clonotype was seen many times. CDR3 in amino acids: CAISESGTGRGGNTIYF. The CDR3 DNA follows: TGTGCCATCAGTGAGTCAGGGACAGGGAGAGGCGGAAACACCATATATTTT. V and J are TRBV10-3 and TRBJ1-3; 9 nucleotides agree with TRBD1. V shed 0 bases, J shed 4 bases, and the junction held 7 bases outside the gene matches. CDR1 is ENHRY and CDR2 is SYGVKD in the germline V gene. The CDR3 covers 17 residues.

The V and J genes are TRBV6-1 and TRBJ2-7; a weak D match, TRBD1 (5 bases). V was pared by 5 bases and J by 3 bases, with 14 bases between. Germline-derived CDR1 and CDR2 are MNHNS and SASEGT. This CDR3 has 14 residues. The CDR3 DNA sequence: TGTGCCAGCAGTCTGGGTAGGGGCTACTACGAGCAGTACTTC. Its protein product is CASSLGRGYYEQYF.

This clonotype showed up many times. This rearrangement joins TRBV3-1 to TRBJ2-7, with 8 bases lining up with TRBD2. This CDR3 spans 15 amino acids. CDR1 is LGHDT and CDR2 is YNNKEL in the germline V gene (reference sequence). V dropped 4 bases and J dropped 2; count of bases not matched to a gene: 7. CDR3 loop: CASSPSGTRAYEQYF. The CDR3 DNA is TGTGCCAGCAGCCCTTCTGGGACTAGAGCCTACGAGCAGTACTTC.

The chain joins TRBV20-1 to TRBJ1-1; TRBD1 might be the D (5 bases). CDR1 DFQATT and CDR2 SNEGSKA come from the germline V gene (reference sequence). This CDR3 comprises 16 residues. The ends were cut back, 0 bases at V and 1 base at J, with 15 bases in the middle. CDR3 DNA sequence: TGCAGTGCTAGAGATCTGGTGGGGACGGGGAACACTGAAGCTTTCTTT. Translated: CSARDLVGTGNTEAFF.

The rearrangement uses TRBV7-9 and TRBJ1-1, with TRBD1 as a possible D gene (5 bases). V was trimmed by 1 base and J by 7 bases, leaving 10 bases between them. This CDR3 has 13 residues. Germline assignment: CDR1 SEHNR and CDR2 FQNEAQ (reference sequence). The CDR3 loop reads CASSLDWGVEAFF. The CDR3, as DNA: TGTGCCAGCAGCTTAGATTGGGGGGTTGAAGCTTTCTTT.

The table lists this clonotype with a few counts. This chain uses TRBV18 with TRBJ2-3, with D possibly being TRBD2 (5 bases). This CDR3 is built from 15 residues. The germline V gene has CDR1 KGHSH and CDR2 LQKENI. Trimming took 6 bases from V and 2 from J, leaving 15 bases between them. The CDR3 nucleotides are TGTGCCAGCTCGCAACTAGTACCCAACACAGATACGCAGTATTTT. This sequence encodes CASSQLVPNTDTQYF. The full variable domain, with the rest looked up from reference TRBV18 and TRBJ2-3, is NAGVMQNPRHLVRRRGQEARLRCSPMKGHSHVYWYRQLPEEGLKFMVYLQKENIIDESGMPKERFSAEFPKEGPSILRIQQVVRGDSAAYFCASSQLVPNTDTQYFGPGTRLTVL.

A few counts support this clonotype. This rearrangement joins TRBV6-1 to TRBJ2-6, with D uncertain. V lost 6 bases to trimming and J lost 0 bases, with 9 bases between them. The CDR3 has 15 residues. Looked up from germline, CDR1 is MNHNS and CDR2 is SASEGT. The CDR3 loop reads CASSSGSSGANVLTF. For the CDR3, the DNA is TGTGCCAGCAGCTCCGGTAGCTCTGGGGCCAACGTCCTGACTTTC.

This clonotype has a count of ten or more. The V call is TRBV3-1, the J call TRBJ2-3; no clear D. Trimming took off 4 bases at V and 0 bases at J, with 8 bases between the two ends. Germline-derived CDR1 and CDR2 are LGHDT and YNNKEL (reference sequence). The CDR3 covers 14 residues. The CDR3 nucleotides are TGTGCCAGCAGCCCAAGTGTGAGCACAGATACGCAGTATTTT. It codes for CASSPSVSTDTQYF.